This T cell receptor beta chain appears in the sequencing data of a study of T cells in Graves' hyperthyroidism and ophthalmopathy. There were TCR beta CDR3 regions amplified from RNA transcripts. During a first-round RT-PCR of the TCR CDR3, the HTBI primer set was used. TCRdb fed the multiplex PCR reads into MiXCR, producing one record per CDR3 protein. This table holds 690,000 or so distinct CDR3 sequences, approximately 19% found once. Study-level results: Model output signaled ophthalmopathy a median approximately 6 months ahead of onset.

This clonotype was seen a few times. The target antigen is unknown. The CDR3 is 15 amino acids. The V gene lost 0 bases and the J gene lost 10 bases, with 19 bases spanning the gap. The V gene's germline CDR1 is SGDLS and CDR2 YYNGEE. Sequencing was done on a sample of blood. This clonotype was obtained from a woman between 50 and 59 years old with Graves' hyperthyroidism that later progressed to Graves' ophthalmopathy. The V call is TRBV9, the J call TRBJ1-1, with a weak D call TRBD1 (6 bases). The CDR3 bases are TGTGCCAGCAGCGTAGACCTCTCTTTGGGGGCGGGAGCTTTCTTT. Translating it yields CASSVDLSLGAGAFF.